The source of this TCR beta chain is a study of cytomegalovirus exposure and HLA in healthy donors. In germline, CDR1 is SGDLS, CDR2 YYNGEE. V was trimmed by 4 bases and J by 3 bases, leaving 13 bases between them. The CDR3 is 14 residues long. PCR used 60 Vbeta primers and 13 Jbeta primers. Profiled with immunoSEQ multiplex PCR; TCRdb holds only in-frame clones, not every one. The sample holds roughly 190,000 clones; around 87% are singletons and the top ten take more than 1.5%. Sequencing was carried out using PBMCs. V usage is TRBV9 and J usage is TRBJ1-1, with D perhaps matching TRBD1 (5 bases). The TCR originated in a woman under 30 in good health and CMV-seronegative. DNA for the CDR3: TGTGCCAGCAGCTTCCTAACAGGAGACACTGAAGCTTTCTTT. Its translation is CASSFLTGDTEAFF.